What follows is one T cell receptor (beta chain) and its context. The source of the sample is a study of regulatory T cells in long-lasting Graves disease. Building the TCR beta libraries relied on iRepertoire HTBI primers, and CDR3 regions underwent Arm-PCR. TCRdb reanalysed the multiplex PCR reads using MiXCR and keeps one entry per CDR3 protein. The data show over 350,000 distinct CDR3 sequences, 15% seen once. Time point meaning: newly diagnosed GD, antithyroid drugs for less than 3 months. RNA from PBMCs was the source of the TCR library. These data were also filed under a second study, of T cells in Graves' hyperthyroidism and ophthalmopathy.

The origin of this receptor is a woman aged 35 to 49 with Graves disease. Sequenced material: peripheral blood mononuclear cells (PBMCs), taken at new diagnosis, from a patient treated with antithyroid drugs.

This CDR3 reads CASSLFRTGDFIGLNEQFF. CDR3 DNA sequence: TGTGCCAGCAGCTTATTCCGGACCGGGGACTTTATTGGTTTGAATGAGCAGTTCTTC. This chain joins TRBV11-2 and TRBJ2-1; D perhaps matches TRBD2 (6 bases). CDR1 and CDR2 from the germline V gene are SGHAT and FQNNGV. This CDR3 is built from 19 residues. V lost 2 bases to trimming and J lost 7 bases, with 27 bases between them.